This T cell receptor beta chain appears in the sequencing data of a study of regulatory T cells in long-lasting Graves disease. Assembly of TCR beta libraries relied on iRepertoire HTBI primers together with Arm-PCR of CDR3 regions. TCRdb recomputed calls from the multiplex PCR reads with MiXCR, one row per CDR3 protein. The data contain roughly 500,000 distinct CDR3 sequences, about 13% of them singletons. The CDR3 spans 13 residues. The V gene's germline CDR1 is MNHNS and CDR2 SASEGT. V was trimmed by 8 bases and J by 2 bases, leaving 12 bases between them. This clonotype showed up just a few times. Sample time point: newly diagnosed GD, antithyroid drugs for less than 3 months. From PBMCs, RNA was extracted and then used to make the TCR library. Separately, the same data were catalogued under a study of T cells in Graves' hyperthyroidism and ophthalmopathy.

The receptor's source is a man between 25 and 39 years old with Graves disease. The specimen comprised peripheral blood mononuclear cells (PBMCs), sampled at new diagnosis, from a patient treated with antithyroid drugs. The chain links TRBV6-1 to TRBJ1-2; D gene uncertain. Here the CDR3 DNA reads TGTGCCAGCGGGCCGGGAGGCAACTATGGCTACACCTTC. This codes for CASGPGGNYGYTF.